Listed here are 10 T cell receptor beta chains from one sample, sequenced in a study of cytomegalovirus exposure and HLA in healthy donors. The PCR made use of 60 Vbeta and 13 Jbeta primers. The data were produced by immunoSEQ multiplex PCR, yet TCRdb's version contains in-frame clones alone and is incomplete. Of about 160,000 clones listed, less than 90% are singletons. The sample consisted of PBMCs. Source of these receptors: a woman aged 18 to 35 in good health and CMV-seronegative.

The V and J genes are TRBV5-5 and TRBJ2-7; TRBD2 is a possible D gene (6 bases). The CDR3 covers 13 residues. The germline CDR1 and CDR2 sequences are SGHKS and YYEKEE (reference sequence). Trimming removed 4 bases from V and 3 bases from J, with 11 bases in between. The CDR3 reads CASSLGSYYEQYF. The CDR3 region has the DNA TGTGCCAGCAGCCTCGGGAGTTACTACGAGCAGTACTTC.

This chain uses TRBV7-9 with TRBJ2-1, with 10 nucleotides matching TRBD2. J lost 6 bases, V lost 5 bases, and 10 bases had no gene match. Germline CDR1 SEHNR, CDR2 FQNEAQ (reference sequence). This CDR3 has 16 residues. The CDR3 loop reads CASSPHPSGSLNEQFF. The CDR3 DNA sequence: TGTGCCAGCAGCCCCCATCCTAGCGGGAGTCTCAATGAGCAGTTCTTC.

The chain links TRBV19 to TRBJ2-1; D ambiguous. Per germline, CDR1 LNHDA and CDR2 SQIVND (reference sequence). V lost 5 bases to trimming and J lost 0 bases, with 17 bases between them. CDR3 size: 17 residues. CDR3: CASSPMLRLSSYNEQFF. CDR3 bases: TGTGCCAGTAGTCCTATGTTGCGGCTTAGCTCCTACAATGAGCAGTTCTTC.

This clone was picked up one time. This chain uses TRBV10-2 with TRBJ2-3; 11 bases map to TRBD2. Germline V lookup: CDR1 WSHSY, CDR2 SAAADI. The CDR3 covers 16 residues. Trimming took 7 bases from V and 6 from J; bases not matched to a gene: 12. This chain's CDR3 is CASKGRLAGGGDTQYF. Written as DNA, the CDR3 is TGCGCCAGCAAGGGTCGTCTAGCGGGAGGAGGGGATACGCAGTATTTT.

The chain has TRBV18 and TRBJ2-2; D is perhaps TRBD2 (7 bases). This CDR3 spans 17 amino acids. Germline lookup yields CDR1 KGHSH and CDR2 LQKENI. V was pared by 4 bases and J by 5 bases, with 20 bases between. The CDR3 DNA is TGTGCCAGCTCACAGGCATTTCGGGGGGCCGGAACCGGGGAGCTGTTTTTT. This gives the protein CASSQAFRGAGTGELFF.

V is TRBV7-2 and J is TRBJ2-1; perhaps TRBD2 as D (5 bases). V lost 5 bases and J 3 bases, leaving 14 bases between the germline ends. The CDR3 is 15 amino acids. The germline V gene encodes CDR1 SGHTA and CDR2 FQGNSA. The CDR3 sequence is CASSRTWRYYNEQFF. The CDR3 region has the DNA TGTGCCAGCAGCCGAACTTGGAGGTACTACAATGAGCAGTTCTTC.

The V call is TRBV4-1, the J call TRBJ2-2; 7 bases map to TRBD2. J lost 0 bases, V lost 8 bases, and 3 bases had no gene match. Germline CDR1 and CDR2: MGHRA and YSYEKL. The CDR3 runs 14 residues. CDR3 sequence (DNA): TGCGCCAGCGGGGGGGGGACGAACACCGGGGAGCTGTTTTTT. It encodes CASGGGTNTGELFF.

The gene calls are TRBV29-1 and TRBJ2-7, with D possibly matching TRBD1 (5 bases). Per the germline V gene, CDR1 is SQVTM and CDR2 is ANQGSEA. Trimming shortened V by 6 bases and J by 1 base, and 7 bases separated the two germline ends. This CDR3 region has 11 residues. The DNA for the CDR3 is TGCAGCGTGACAGAGTCCTACGAGCAGTACTTC. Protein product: CSVTESYEQYF.

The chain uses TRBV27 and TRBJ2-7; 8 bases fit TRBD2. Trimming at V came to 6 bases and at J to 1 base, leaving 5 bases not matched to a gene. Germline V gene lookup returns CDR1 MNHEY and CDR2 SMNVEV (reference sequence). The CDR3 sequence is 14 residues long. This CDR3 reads CASSDGGGSYEQYF. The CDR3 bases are TGTGCCAGCAGCGACGGGGGGGGATCCTACGAGCAGTACTTC.

The CDR3 DNA is TGTGCCAGCAGTAGTAGGCGGTATCAGCCCCAGCATTTT. Amino acids: CASSSRRYQPQHF. The chain recombines TRBV6-5 with TRBJ1-5; D remains unclear. The ends were cut back, 5 bases at V and 5 bases at J, with 10 bases in the middle. The CDR3 sequence is 13 residues long. From germline, CDR1 is MNHEY and CDR2 SVGAGI.